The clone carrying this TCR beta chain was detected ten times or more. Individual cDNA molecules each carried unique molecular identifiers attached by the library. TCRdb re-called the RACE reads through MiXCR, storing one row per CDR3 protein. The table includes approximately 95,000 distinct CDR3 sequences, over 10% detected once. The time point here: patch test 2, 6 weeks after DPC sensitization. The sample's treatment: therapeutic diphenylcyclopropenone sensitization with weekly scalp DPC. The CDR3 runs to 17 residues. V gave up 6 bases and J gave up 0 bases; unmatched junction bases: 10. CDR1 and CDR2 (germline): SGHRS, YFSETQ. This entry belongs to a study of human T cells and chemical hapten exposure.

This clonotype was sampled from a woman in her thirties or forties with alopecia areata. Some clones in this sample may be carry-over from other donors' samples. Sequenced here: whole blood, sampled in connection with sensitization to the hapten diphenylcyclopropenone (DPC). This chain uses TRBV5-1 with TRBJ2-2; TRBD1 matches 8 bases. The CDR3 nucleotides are TGCGCCAGCAACCAACACCGACAGGGGCCGAACACCGGGGAGCTGTTTTTT. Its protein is CASNQHRQGPNTGELFF.